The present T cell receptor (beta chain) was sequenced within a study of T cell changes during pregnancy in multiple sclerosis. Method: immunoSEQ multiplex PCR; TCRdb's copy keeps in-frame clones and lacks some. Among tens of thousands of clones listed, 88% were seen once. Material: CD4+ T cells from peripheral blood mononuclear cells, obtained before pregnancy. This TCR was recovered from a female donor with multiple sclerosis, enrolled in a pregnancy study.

The CDR3 DNA follows: TGTGCCTGGAGTGAGAGGTGGGGGGGGCAGCCCCAGCATTTT. This gives the protein CAWSERWGGQPQHF. The chain employs TRBV30 and TRBJ1-5; TRBD1 is a possible D gene (5 bases). V lost 1 base, J lost 7 bases, and 14 bases lay in between. CDR1 GTSNPN and CDR2 SVGIG come from the germline V gene (reference sequence). CDR3 length equals 14 residues.